These 28 T cell receptor beta chains were all obtained from the same sample, sequenced in a study of long-term antiretroviral therapy in people with HIV. At the survey level, the v3.0 immunoSEQ assay was run. Clones were read by immunoSEQ multiplex PCR, and TCRdb kept only the in-frame ones, dropping some. The table has some 31,000 clones, around 93% seen once; the top ten hold 2.7%. Sequenced material: unsorted PBMCs, taken about 7.4 years after starting antiretroviral therapy. The source is a man aged 50-60 years with HIV.

The rearrangement uses TRBV6-1 and TRBJ2-7, with 8 bases matching TRBD1. The CDR3 length is 14 residues. V was clipped by 4 bases and J by 3 bases; unmatched bases: 5. Germline V gives CDR1 MNHNS, CDR2 SASEGT. In nucleotides, the CDR3 is TGTGCCAGCAGTGGACAGGGGTTTGACTACGAGCAGTACTTC. It codes for CASSGQGFDYEQYF.

This sequence joins TRBV5-6 and TRBJ2-3; 8 bases map to TRBD2. The V and J ends lost 0 bases and 0 bases, in that order; junction bases with no gene match: 0. CDR1 and CDR2 (germline): SGHDT, YYEEEE. This CDR3 comprises 15 residues. The CDR3 sequence is CASSLGLASTDTQYF. The CDR3 DNA sequence: TGTGCCAGCAGCTTGGGACTAGCGAGCACAGATACGCAGTATTTT.

This chain joins TRBV4-1 and TRBJ2-7; TRBD2 aligns across 10 bases. V gave up 2 bases and J gave up 4 bases; unmatched junction bases: 8. The CDR3 covers 16 residues. The germline CDR1 and CDR2 sequences are MGHRA and YSYEKL. CDR3 loop: CASSQPQGSGGYEQYF. CDR3 DNA: TGCGCCAGCAGCCAACCCCAAGGTAGCGGGGGGTACGAGCAGTACTTC.

This sequence joins TRBV29-1 and TRBJ2-7; 10 bases fit TRBD1. Germline V lookup: CDR1 SQVTM, CDR2 ANQGSEA. The CDR3 totals 12 residues. Trimming cost V 4 bases and J 7 bases; bases outside gene matches: 4. The CDR3 bases are TGCAGCGTTGGACAGGGGGCTCGGGAGCAGTACTTC. Translating it yields CSVGQGAREQYF.

This chain connects TRBV7-2 to TRBJ2-7; perhaps TRBD1 as D (6 bases). Trimming removed 1 base at V and 2 bases at J, with 9 bases between. Germline V lookup: CDR1 SGHTA, CDR2 FQGNSA. The CDR3 is 14 residues long. CDR3 DNA sequence: TGTGCCAGCAGCTTAGGACGACAGGCCTACGAGCAGTACTTC. Residues: CASSLGRQAYEQYF. The full variable domain, in which reference TRBV7-2 and TRBJ2-7 provide the parts outside the CDR3, is GAGVSQSPSNKVTEKGKDVELRCDPISGHTALYWYRQSLGQGLEFLIYFQGNSAPDKSGLPSDRFSAERTGGSVSTLTIQRTQQEDSAVYLCASSLGRQAYEQYFGPGTRLTVT.

CDR3 amino acids: CASSRGQGRQETQYF. The CDR3 DNA sequence: TGTGCCAGCAGCCGAGGACAGGGGAGGCAAGAGACCCAGTACTTC. This chain uses TRBV27 with TRBJ2-5, with 9 bases matching TRBD1. The junction had 7 bases not matched to a gene; V was cut back by 6 bases and J by 2 bases. The CDR3 totals 15 residues. Per germline, CDR1 MNHEY and CDR2 SMNVEV (reference sequence).

This chain links TRBV7-9 with TRBJ2-4, with D possibly TRBD2 on 5 matching bases. Germline V gene data show CDR1 as SEHNR and CDR2 as FQNEAQ (reference sequence). V lost 5 bases and J 3 bases, leaving 17 bases between the germline ends. The CDR3 is made up of 16 amino acids. The CDR3 spells CASSPSSGVDKNIQYF. The CDR3 region has the DNA TGTGCCAGCAGCCCTTCAAGCGGAGTGGACAAAAACATTCAGTACTTC.

J is TRBJ2-7 and V is TRBV19; possibly TRBD2 for D (7 bases). The CDR3 sequence is 14 residues long. Trimming left V 10 bases short and J 1 base short, with 17 bases between. Germline CDR1 LNHDA, CDR2 SQIVND (reference sequence). Written as DNA, the CDR3 is TGTGCCATGTCGGGGGGCCTTTTTTCCTACGAGCAGTACTTC. This gives the protein CAMSGGLFSYEQYF.

The chain joins TRBV6-1 to TRBJ1-3; D uncertain. CDR3 length equals 13 residues. Germline CDR1 MNHNS, CDR2 SASEGT. V was pared by 2 bases and J by 8 bases, with 10 bases between. As DNA, the CDR3 is TGTGCCAGCAGTGAAAATCGCGTACACACCATATATTTT. This sequence encodes CASSENRVHTIYF.

This clone appeared a few times. The rearrangement uses TRBV5-8 and TRBJ1-5; TRBD1 aligns across 10 bases. The CDR3 consists of 16 residues. With V trimmed by 5 bases and J by 7 bases, 12 bases remained unmatched. CDR1 SGHTS and CDR2 YDEGEE come from the germline V gene. The CDR3 nucleotides are TGTGCCAGCAGGTTAACCGGGACAGGGGACGGACAGCCCCAGCATTTT. Amino acid sequence: CASRLTGTGDGQPQHF.

This clone has a single count. The chain joins TRBV7-9 to TRBJ2-2; D call uncertain. The CDR3 consists of 15 residues. Looked up from germline, CDR1 is SEHNR and CDR2 is FQNEAQ (reference sequence). The V gene lost 5 bases and the J gene lost 5 bases, with 15 bases spanning the gap. DNA of the CDR3: TGTGCCAGCAGCCCCAGCCCTACGGCGACCGGGGAGCTGTTTTTT. Translated: CASSPSPTATGELFF.

The chain uses TRBV4-1 and TRBJ2-7; possible D gene TRBD1, 5 bases. Deletions cut 5 bases from V and 2 bases from J, with 10 bases between. The CDR3 is 13 residues long. Germline loops: CDR1 MGHRA, CDR2 YSYEKL. CDR3 bases: TGCGCCAGCAGCGGACATGAAGCCTACGAGCAGTACTTC. Protein: CASSGHEAYEQYF.

This chain connects TRBV7-2 to TRBJ2-1, with 7 nucleotides matching TRBD1. The CDR3 extends over 16 amino acids. V lost 4 bases, J lost 0 bases, and 6 bases stayed unmatched. In germline, CDR1 is SGHTA, CDR2 FQGNSA. The CDR3 loop is CASSYQGVGSYNEQFF. In DNA, the CDR3 is TGTGCCAGCAGCTACCAGGGGGTAGGCTCCTACAATGAGCAGTTCTTC.

This rearrangement joins TRBV2 to TRBJ2-1, with 7 positions matching TRBD1. J lost 7 bases, V lost 8 bases, and 17 bases had no gene match. Germline V gene lookup returns CDR1 SNHLY and CDR2 FYNNEI. The CDR3 is made up of 16 amino acids. The CDR3 bases are TGTGCCAGCGGAGCCTGGGACAGCCAGGGCATGAATGAGCAGTTCTTC. Encoded protein: CASGAWDSQGMNEQFF.

There are a few counts of this clone. V and J are TRBV6-5 and TRBJ2-7, with a possible D match to TRBD1 (6 bases). Germline loops: CDR1 MNHEY, CDR2 SVGAGI. Trimming took 5 bases from V and 7 from J, leaving 21 bases between them. There are 15 residues in the CDR3. CDR3 amino acids: CASSALIQGSGEQYF. For the CDR3, the DNA is TGTGCCAGCAGTGCCCTCATCCAGGGGTCAGGGGAGCAGTACTTC.

CDR3: CASSSDQGGEQYF. Here the CDR3 DNA reads TGTGCCAGCAGTAGTGATCAGGGCGGGGAGCAGTACTTC. The V and J genes are TRBV6-5 and TRBJ2-7; tentatively, D is TRBD1 or TRBD2 (5 bases each). Germline V CDR1 and CDR2: MNHEY, SVGAGI. V shed 5 bases and J shed 7 bases, with 15 bases lying between them. CDR3 size: 13 residues.

The chain uses TRBV7-9 and TRBJ2-1; the D gene could be TRBD1 or TRBD2 (5 bases each). V was trimmed by 0 bases and J by 2 bases, leaving 8 bases between them. The CDR3 covers 15 residues. CDR1 and CDR2 (germline): SEHNR, FQNEAQ (reference sequence). CDR3 nucleotide sequence: TGTGCCAGCAGCTTAGCGCGAGGGGCCTACAATGAGCAGTTCTTC. This sequence encodes CASSLARGAYNEQFF. The whole variable domain, filled in from reference TRBV7-9 and TRBJ2-1, reads DTGVSQNPRHKITKRGQNVTFRCDPISEHNRLYWYRQTLGQGPEFLTYFQNEAQLEKSRLLSDRFSAERPKGSFSTLEIQRTEQGDSAMYLCASSLARGAYNEQFFGPGTRLTVL.

The chain joins TRBV6-5 to TRBJ2-3, with 8 bases fitting TRBD2. V lost 5 bases to trimming and J lost 0 bases; unmatched junction nucleotides: 4. CDR1 is MNHEY, CDR2 SVGAGI, per germline. The CDR3 has 15 amino acids. CDR3 nucleotides: TGTGCCAGCAGTAGCCCTAGCGGGAGCACAGATACGCAGTATTTT. Its protein product is CASSSPSGSTDTQYF.

The chain has TRBV28 and TRBJ1-1; no reliable D call. V lost 10 bases and J 1 base, leaving 13 bases between the germline ends. This CDR3 has 13 residues. CDR1 is MDHEN and CDR2 is SYDVKM in the germline V gene. CDR3: CATIKAGNTEAFF. DNA of the CDR3: TGTGCCACCATAAAGGCCGGGAACACTGAAGCTTTCTTT.

The genes are TRBV11-2 and TRBJ2-3; D is unclear. Trimming left V 3 bases short and J 0 bases short, with 7 bases between. CDR3 length: 14 residues. CDR1 and CDR2 (germline): SGHAT, FQNNGV. CDR3 loop: CASSLSRSTDTQYF. The CDR3 DNA reads as TGTGCCAGCAGCTTGTCGCGGAGCACAGATACGCAGTATTTT.

This clone was picked up one time. In DNA form, the CDR3 reads TGTGCCACCAGCAGAGACAGGGGGCGCACCGGGGAGCTGTTTTTT. Amino acid sequence: CATSRDRGRTGELFF. This chain uses TRBV15 with TRBJ2-2; 8 nucleotides align to TRBD1. This CDR3 is 15 amino acids long. V trimming: 0 bases; J trimming: 4 bases; junction bases outside the gene matches: 1. Germline lookup yields CDR1 LNHNV and CDR2 YYDKDF (reference sequence).

The chain joins TRBV6-1 to TRBJ1-5; D gene uncertain. The CDR3 extends over 17 amino acids. Germline V gives CDR1 MNHNS, CDR2 SASEGT. Trimming cost V 2 bases and J 0 bases, with 14 bases left between them. This chain's CDR3 is CASSEKIGQYSNQPQHF. CDR3 nucleotide sequence: TGTGCCAGCAGTGAAAAGATCGGGCAGTATAGCAATCAGCCCCAGCATTTT.

V usage is TRBV4-1 and J usage is TRBJ2-7, with D possibly being TRBD1 or TRBD2 (5 bases each). Trimming shortened V by 4 bases and J by 7 bases, and 17 bases separated the two germline ends. The length of the CDR3 is 14 residues. The V gene's germline CDR1 is MGHRA and CDR2 YSYEKL. The CDR3 loop is CASSPRDAGPEQYF. CDR3 in DNA: TGCGCCAGCAGCCCCCGGGACGCAGGACCGGAGCAGTACTTC.

The chain recombines TRBV7-8 with TRBJ2-6, with D unclear. Trimming took off 2 bases at V and 0 bases at J, with 17 bases between the two ends. This CDR3 spans 19 amino acids. Germline V gene sequence: CDR1 SGHVS, CDR2 FQNEAQ. This chain's CDR3 is CASSLIGRASFSGANVLTF. CDR3 in DNA: TGTGCCAGCAGCTTAATCGGTCGAGCCAGCTTCTCTGGGGCCAACGTCCTGACTTTC.

This clone was detected only once. This rearrangement joins TRBV11-1 to TRBJ2-6; 8 bases are shared with TRBD1. V gave up 3 bases and J gave up 0 bases; unmatched junction bases: 7. Germline values: CDR1 SGHAT, CDR2 FQDESV (reference sequence). The CDR3 is 18 residues long. CDR3: CASSFRQGLSSGANVLTF. DNA of the CDR3: TGTGCCAGCAGCTTCCGACAGGGGTTAAGCTCTGGGGCCAACGTCCTGACTTTC. The full variable domain, its missing parts supplied by reference TRBV11-1 and TRBJ2-6, is EAEVAQSPRYKITEKSQAVAFWCDPISGHATLYWYRQILGQGPELLVQFQDESVVDDSQLPKDRFSAERLKGVDSTLKIQPAELGDSAMYLCASSFRQGLSSGANVLTFGAGSRLTVL.

About this clone itself: At one boundary the junction diverges from the germline segment, which might be a read error. The chain combines TRBV11-2 with TRBJ2-7; D possibly corresponds to TRBD1 (5 bases). Germline CDR1 and CDR2: SGHAT and FQNNGV. This CDR3 has 11 residues. In DNA, the CDR3 is TGTGCCAGCAGCCCTGGGGCAGACCCGTCCTTC. Translation: CASSPGADPSF.

V usage is TRBV9 and J usage is TRBJ1-2, with D uncertain. V gave up 0 bases and J gave up 3 bases, with 12 bases separating them. The CDR3 contains 15 residues. The germline V gene encodes CDR1 SGDLS and CDR2 YYNGEE. Written as DNA, the CDR3 is TGTGCCAGCAGCGTAGGAGCCGGCGGGGACTATGGCTACACCTTC. Encoded protein: CASSVGAGGDYGYTF.

This clone was observed a single time. The chain combines TRBV7-2 with TRBJ1-5; TRBD1 matches 8 bases. Trimming at V came to 5 bases and at J to 0 bases, leaving 3 bases not matched to a gene. This CDR3 has 15 amino acids. The germline V gene has CDR1 SGHTA and CDR2 FQGNSA. The CDR3 reads CASSLTGDSNQPQHF. In nucleotides, the CDR3 is TGTGCCAGCAGCCTGACAGGGGATAGCAATCAGCCCCAGCATTTT.